These 15 T cell receptor beta chains came from one sample sequenced in a study of blood T cell repertoires in COVID-19. The repertoire was sequenced with immunoSEQ multiplex PCR; TCRdb's copy has only in-frame clones and lacks some. In the table there are roughly 300,000 clones, around 84% of which are singletons. The sample was peripheral blood. Receptors originate from a human donor with COVID-19, enrolled during active disease. The donor label of this sample is uncertain.

The V call is TRBV9, the J call TRBJ2-2, with 7 bases lining up with TRBD2. CDR3 length: 15 amino acids. The J segment lost 4 bases and the V segment lost 0 bases, leaving 3 bases of the junction unmatched. CDR1 and CDR2 from the germline V gene are SGDLS and YYNGEE. CDR3 protein: CASSVGASGTGELFF. In nucleotides, the CDR3 is TGTGCCAGCAGCGTAGGGGCTAGCGGCACCGGGGAGCTGTTTTTT.

The chain couples TRBV18 to TRBJ2-1, with D perhaps TRBD2 (5 bases). This CDR3 region has 15 residues. V was cut by 3 bases and J by 8 bases, with 17 bases left in between. Per the germline V gene, CDR1 is KGHSH and CDR2 is LQKENI. The CDR3 coding sequence is TGTGCCAGCTCACCCACTAGTGTTGGTGTCCATGAGCAGTTCTTC. Protein: CASSPTSVGVHEQFF.

Only a few counts were recorded for this clone. The chain carries TRBV5-1 and TRBJ2-1; 8 bases align to TRBD2. V lost 4 bases, J lost 7 bases, and 7 bases stayed unmatched. Germline loops: CDR1 SGHRS, CDR2 YFSETQ. The CDR3 is 14 amino acids. The CDR3 nucleotides read TGCGCCAGCAGCACAAGCGGGGGAAGGAATGAGCAGTTCTTC. Residues: CASSTSGGRNEQFF.

The chain links TRBV28 to TRBJ1-2; D is undetermined. Trimming left V 8 bases short and J 8 bases short, with 12 bases between. There are 11 residues in the CDR3. Germline assignment: CDR1 MDHEN and CDR2 SYDVKM. DNA of the CDR3: TGTGCCAGCCAGAGGGATAGCGGCTACACCTTC. Translated: CASQRDSGYTF.

The CDR3 reads CSAQGGGGNTEAFF. CDR3 nucleotide sequence: TGCAGCGCCCAAGGGGGGGGAGGGAACACTGAAGCTTTCTTT. The genes are TRBV29-1 and TRBJ1-1; D possibly corresponds to TRBD1 (6 bases). This CDR3 contains 14 residues. Germline CDR1 is SQVTM and CDR2 is ANQGSEA. Trimming pared 7 bases from V and 1 base from J, leaving 16 bases between. The full variable domain, its missing parts supplied by reference TRBV29-1 and TRBJ1-1, is SAVISQKPSRDICQRGTSLTIQCQVDSQVTMMFWYRQQPGQSLTLIATANQGSEATYESGFVIDKFPISRPNLTFSTLTVSNMSPEDSSIYLCSAQGGGGNTEAFFGQGTRLTVV.

V gene TRBV6-2 or TRBV6-3 combines with J gene TRBJ1-1; the D gene is possibly TRBD1 (6 bases). Looked up from germline, CDR1 is MNHEY and CDR2 is SVGEGT. Trimming took off 6 bases at V and 1 base at J, with 15 bases between the two ends. This CDR3 contains 15 residues. The CDR3 loop reads CASSQGGARNTEAFF. The CDR3 nucleotides read TGTGCCAGCAGCCAAGGGGGGGCGCGGAACACTGAAGCTTTCTTT.

This clone came up once. Compared with germline, one end of the junction differs, possibly owing to a read error. The chain uses TRBV7-7 and TRBJ2-2; 7 nucleotides agree with TRBD2. The V gene's germline CDR1 is SSHAT and CDR2 FNYEAQ (reference sequence). The CDR3 has 14 amino acids. The CDR3 bases are TGTGCTAGCAGCAAAGACCCTCGGGAGGTGGAGCTGTTTTTT. Protein: CASSKDPREVELFF.

The chain couples TRBV28 to TRBJ1-4, with 8 nucleotides matching TRBD1. Germline V gene lookup returns CDR1 MDHEN and CDR2 SYDVKM. Trimming cost V 0 bases and J 10 bases; bases outside gene matches: 4. This CDR3 is built from 14 residues. The CDR3: CASSLWTGAGKLFF. The CDR3 coding sequence is TGTGCCAGCAGTTTATGGACAGGGGCAGGAAAACTGTTTTTT.

The chain links TRBV19 to TRBJ2-2, with TRBD2 identical over 10 bases. The length of the CDR3 is 16 residues. Trimming cost V 11 bases and J 0 bases; bases outside gene matches: 9. Looked up from germline, CDR1 is LNHDA and CDR2 is SQIVND (reference sequence). CDR3 protein: CAVRTSGNANTGELFF. The CDR3 bases are TGTGCCGTTAGGACTAGCGGAAACGCGAACACCGGGGAGCTGTTTTTT.

The chain carries TRBV30 and TRBJ1-4; TRBD1 agrees at 9 bases. V was pared by 4 bases and J by 4 bases, with 7 bases of the junction left unmatched. The germline V gene encodes CDR1 GTSNPN and CDR2 SVGIG (reference sequence). The CDR3 has 15 residues. This CDR3 reads CAWKRGTGLNEKLFF. CDR3 bases: TGTGCCTGGAAGCGGGGGACAGGGCTTAATGAAAAACTGTTTTTT. Looking up the rest from reference TRBV30 and TRBJ1-4 gives the full variable domain: SQTIHQWPATLVQPVGSPLSLECTVEGTSNPNLYWYRQAAGRGLQLLFYSVGIGQISSEVPQNLSASRPQDRQFILSSKKLLLSDSGFYLCAWKRGTGLNEKLFFGSGTQLSVL.

The rearrangement uses TRBV5-1 and TRBJ2-7; D uncertain. Germline V gene data show CDR1 as SGHRS and CDR2 as YFSETQ. The CDR3 sequence is 13 residues long. Trimming removed 0 bases from V and 2 bases from J, with 6 bases in between. CDR3 nucleotide sequence: TGCGCCAGCAGCTTGGGTCGAGCCTACGAGCAGTACTTC. Translation: CASSLGRAYEQYF. The whole variable domain, filled in from reference TRBV5-1 and TRBJ2-7, reads KAGVTQTPRYLIKTRGQQVTLSCSPISGHRSVSWYQQTPGQGLQFLFEYFSETQRNKGNFPGRFSGRQFSNSRSEMNVSTLELGDSALYLCASSLGRAYEQYFGPGTRLTVT.

This chain links TRBV27 with TRBJ1-1; D unresolved. Trimming took 2 bases from V and 0 from J, leaving 10 bases between them. Germline V gene lookup returns CDR1 MNHEY and CDR2 SMNVEV (reference sequence). The CDR3 covers 15 residues. For the CDR3, the DNA is TGTGCCAGCAGTTTAACCCAGGCGTTGAACACTGAAGCTTTCTTT. Protein product: CASSLTQALNTEAFF.

This rearrangement joins TRBV11-3 to TRBJ2-1; 8 bases match TRBD2. Germline trimming cut 4 bases from V and 8 bases from J; bases unmatched to any gene: 10. This CDR3 is 15 amino acids long. From germline, CDR1 is SGHNT and CDR2 YENEEA. The CDR3 region is CASSSRSGSRDEQFF. CDR3 DNA: TGTGCCAGCAGCTCCCGCAGCGGGAGTAGGGATGAGCAGTTCTTC.

V gene TRBV3-1 (or the pseudogene TRBV3-2) combines with J gene TRBJ2-7, with D possibly TRBD1 on 6 matching bases. The CDR3 has 14 amino acids. Trimming took off 4 bases at V and 2 bases at J, with 12 bases between the two ends. Per germline, CDR1 LGHDT and CDR2 YNNKEL (reference sequence). In DNA form, the CDR3 reads TGTGCCAGCAGCCCCTGGGGGCTGGCCTACGAGCAGTACTTC. This translates into CASSPWGLAYEQYF.

The CDR3 coding sequence is TGCGCCAGCAGTGACTTAGCTTATACGCAGTATTTT. This codes for CASSDLAYTQYF. The chain carries TRBV10-1 and TRBJ2-3; D is unclear. Deletions cut 3 bases from V and 7 bases from J, with 8 bases between. The CDR3 totals 12 residues. Germline V lookup: CDR1 WNHNN, CDR2 SYGVQD (reference sequence).